The 6 T cell receptor beta chains reported below all come from one sample, sequenced in a study of T-cell memory formation after mild COVID-19. TCRdb redid the calling of the 5' RACE reads with MiXCR, one entry per CDR3 protein. The sample holds some 410,000 distinct CDR3 sequences; around 22% are singletons and the top ten take about an eighth. The specimen was PBMCs or a T cell subset sorted from them (not recorded which). These receptors came from an adult woman who had mild COVID-19 (a few samples of this study predate the infection). Cell type and time point are not known.

The J gene is TRBJ2-2, the V gene TRBV6-2 or TRBV6-3, with TRBD2 matching over 8 bases. V gave up 4 bases and J gave up 9 bases; unmatched junction bases: 10. Germline V gene data show CDR1 as MNHEY and CDR2 as SVGEGT. The CDR3 covers 15 residues. In DNA form, the CDR3 reads TGTGCCAGCAGTTTGGACGGGAGGGCTCTCCGGGAGCTGTTTTTT. Translating gives CASSLDGRALRELFF.

This clonotype was observed a handful of times. The chain couples TRBV5-1 to TRBJ2-1; 8 bases line up with TRBD2. After removal of 0 bases from V and 0 bases from J, the junction contained 2 bases not matched to a gene. CDR1 and CDR2 (germline): SGHRS, YFSETQ. The CDR3 spans 16 residues. CDR3 sequence: CASSLGLAPSYNEQFF. The CDR3 nucleotides read TGCGCCAGCAGCTTGGGACTAGCGCCCTCCTACAATGAGCAGTTCTTC.

This chain uses TRBV9 with TRBJ2-3, with TRBD1 matching over 9 bases. After removal of 4 bases from V and 2 bases from J, the junction contained 8 bases not matched to a gene. The CDR3 extends over 16 amino acids. The V gene's germline CDR1 is SGDLS and CDR2 YYNGEE. The DNA of the CDR3 is TGTGCCAGCAGCACCTCGGGACAGGGCGACACAGATACGCAGTATTTT. Translating gives CASSTSGQGDTDTQYF.

The chain employs TRBV3-1 and TRBJ2-3; TRBD2 is a possible D gene (6 bases). The germline V gene encodes CDR1 LGHDT and CDR2 YNNKEL (reference sequence). V was pared by 0 bases and J by 3 bases, with 10 bases between. The CDR3 spans 15 residues. The chain's CDR3 is CASSQDQRVTDTQYF. CDR3 nucleotides: TGTGCCAGCAGCCAAGATCAGCGGGTTACAGATACGCAGTATTTT.

The rearrangement uses TRBV5-1 and TRBJ2-3; TRBD1 aligns across 7 bases. Per germline, CDR1 SGHRS and CDR2 YFSETQ. The CDR3 runs 15 residues. J gave up 4 bases and V 0 bases, and 5 bases lay outside the gene matches. The CDR3 is CASSLAGQMADTQYF. The DNA of the CDR3 is TGCGCCAGCAGCTTGGCGGGACAGATGGCAGATACGCAGTATTTT.

This clonotype was seen a few times. The chain links TRBV7-2 to TRBJ2-5, with 9 bases fitting TRBD2. The V gene's germline CDR1 is SGHTA and CDR2 FQGNSA. The CDR3 runs to 15 residues. With 6 bases clipped from V and 4 bases from J, the junction kept 9 bases outside the gene matches. CDR3 nucleotides: TGTGCCAGCAGTCCAACCGGACTAGCGAGAGAGACCCAGTACTTC. It translates to CASSPTGLARETQYF.